This T cell receptor (beta chain) was profiled in a study of neoadjuvant anti-PD-1 for oral cavity cancer. The study, taken as a whole, reports: Each response group had just a few patients in TCR analyses.

CDR3 length equals 11 residues. Germline CDR1 reads WNHNN; CDR2 reads SYGVQD (reference sequence). V shed 6 bases, J shed 6 bases, and the junction held 2 bases outside the gene matches. Notes on this clone: Its antigen is still unknown.

Time point specified: after neoadjuvant nivolumab, at surgical resection. Repertoires were generated with immunoSEQ multiplex PCR, while TCRdb's copy carries only in-frame clones and drops some. The sample includes some 9,500 clones, just over 65% of them seen just once. The source is a person aged 35-80 years with oral cavity squamous cell carcinoma. The chain carries TRBV10-1 and TRBJ2-7; 7 positions agree with TRBD1. The specimen comprised PBMCs, sampled after nivolumab (anti-PD-1) treatment. CDR3 coding DNA: TGCGCCAGCAGACAGGGGAGCGAGCAGTACTTC. Residues: CASRQGSEQYF.